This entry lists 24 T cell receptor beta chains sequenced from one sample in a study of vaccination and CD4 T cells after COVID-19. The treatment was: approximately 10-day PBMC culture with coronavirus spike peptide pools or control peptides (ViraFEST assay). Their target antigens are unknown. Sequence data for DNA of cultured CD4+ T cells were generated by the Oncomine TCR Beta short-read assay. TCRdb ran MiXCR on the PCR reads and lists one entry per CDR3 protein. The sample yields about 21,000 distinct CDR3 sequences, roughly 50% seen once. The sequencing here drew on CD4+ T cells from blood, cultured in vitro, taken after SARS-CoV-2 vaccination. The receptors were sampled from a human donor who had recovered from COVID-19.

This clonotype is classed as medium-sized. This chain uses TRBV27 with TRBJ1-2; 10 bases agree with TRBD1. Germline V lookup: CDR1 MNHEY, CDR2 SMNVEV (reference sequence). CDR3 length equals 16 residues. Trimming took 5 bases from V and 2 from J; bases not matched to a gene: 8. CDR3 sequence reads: CASSGGPGQGNYGYTF. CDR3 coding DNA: TGTGCCAGCAGTGGGGGCCCGGGACAGGGGAACTATGGCTACACCTTC.

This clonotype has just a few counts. Here the CDR3 DNA reads TGTGCCAGCAGCTTAGAGGAGGGAATAGGCTACACCTTC. This encodes CASSLEEGIGYTF. The chain links TRBV7-9 to TRBJ1-2; no clear D. The germline V gene has CDR1 SEHNR and CDR2 FQNEAQ (reference sequence). The CDR3 has 13 amino acids. The ends were cut back, 1 base at V and 8 bases at J, with 11 bases in the middle. The whole variable domain, remainder taken from reference TRBV7-9 and TRBJ1-2, is DTGVSQNPRHKITKRGQNVTFRCDPISEHNRLYWYRQTLGQGPEFLTYFQNEAQLEKSRLLSDRFSAERPKGSFSTLEIQRTEQGDSAMYLCASSLEEGIGYTFGSGTRLTVV.

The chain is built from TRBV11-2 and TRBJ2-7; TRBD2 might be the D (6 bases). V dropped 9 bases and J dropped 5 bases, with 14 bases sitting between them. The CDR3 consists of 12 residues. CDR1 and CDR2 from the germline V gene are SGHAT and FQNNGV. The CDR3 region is CASRESRHEQYF. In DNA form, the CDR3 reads TGTGCCAGTCGGGAGTCGAGGCACGAGCAGTACTTC.

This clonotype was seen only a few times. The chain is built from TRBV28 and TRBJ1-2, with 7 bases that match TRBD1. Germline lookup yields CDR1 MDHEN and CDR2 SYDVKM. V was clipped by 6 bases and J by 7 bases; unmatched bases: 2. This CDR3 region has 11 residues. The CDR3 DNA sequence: TGTGCCAGCAGCCCAGGGGGTGGCTACACCTTC. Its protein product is CASSPGGGYTF.

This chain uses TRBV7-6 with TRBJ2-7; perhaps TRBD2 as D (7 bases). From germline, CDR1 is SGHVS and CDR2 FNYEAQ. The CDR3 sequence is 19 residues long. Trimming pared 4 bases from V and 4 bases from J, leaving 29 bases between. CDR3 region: CASSSLVGRTRGITYEQYF. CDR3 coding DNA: TGTGCCAGCAGCTCCTTGGTCGGGAGGACAAGGGGGATTACATACGAGCAGTACTTC.

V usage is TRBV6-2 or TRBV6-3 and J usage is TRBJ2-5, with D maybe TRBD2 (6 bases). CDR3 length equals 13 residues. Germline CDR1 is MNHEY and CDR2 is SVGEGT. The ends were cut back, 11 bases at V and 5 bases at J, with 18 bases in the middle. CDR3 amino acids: CASSRGLGETQYF. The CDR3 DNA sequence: TGTGCCTCCTCTCGGGGGTTAGGGGAGACCCAGTACTTC.

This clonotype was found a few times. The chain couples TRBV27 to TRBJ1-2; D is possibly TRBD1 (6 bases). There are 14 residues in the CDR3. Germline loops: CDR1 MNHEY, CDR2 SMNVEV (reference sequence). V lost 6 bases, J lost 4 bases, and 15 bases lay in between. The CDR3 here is CASSGRLDSYGYTF. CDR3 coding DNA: TGTGCCAGCAGCGGCCGTCTGGACAGCTATGGCTACACCTTC.

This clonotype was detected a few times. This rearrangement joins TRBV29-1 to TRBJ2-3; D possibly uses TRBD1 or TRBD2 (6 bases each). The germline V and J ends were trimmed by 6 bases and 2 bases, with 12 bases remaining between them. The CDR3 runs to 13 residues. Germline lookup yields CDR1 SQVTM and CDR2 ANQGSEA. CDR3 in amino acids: CSVAGHHTDTQYF. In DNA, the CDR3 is TGCAGCGTGGCGGGACACCACACAGATACGCAGTATTTT.

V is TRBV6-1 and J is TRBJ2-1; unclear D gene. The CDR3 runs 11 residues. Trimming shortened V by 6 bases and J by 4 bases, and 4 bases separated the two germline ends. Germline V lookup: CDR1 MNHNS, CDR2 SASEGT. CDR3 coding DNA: TGTGCCAGCAGGCGGTACAATGAGCAGTTCTTC. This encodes CASRRYNEQFF.

The CDR3, as DNA: TGTGCCAGCAGCCAAGATCACAGGACTACCAATCAGCCCCAGCATTTT. It translates to CASSQDHRTTNQPQHF. The chain couples TRBV4-2 to TRBJ1-5; D is possibly TRBD1 (5 bases). Trimming cost V 0 bases and J 3 bases, with 12 bases left between them. The germline gives CDR1 LGHNA, CDR2 YNFKEQ. CDR3 length equals 16 residues.

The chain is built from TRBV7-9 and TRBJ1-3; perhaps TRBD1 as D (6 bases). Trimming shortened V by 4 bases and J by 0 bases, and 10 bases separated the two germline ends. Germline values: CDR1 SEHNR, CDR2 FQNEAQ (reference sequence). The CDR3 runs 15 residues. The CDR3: CASSSGTNSGNTIYF. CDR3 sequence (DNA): TGTGCCAGCAGCTCCGGGACAAACTCTGGAAACACCATATATTTT.

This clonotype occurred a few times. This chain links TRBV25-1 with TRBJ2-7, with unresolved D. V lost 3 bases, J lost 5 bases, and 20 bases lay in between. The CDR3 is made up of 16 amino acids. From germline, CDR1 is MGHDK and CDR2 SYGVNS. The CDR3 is CASSEDSSLLSNEQYF. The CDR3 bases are TGTGCCAGCAGTGAGGATAGTAGCCTCCTTTCCAACGAGCAGTACTTC.

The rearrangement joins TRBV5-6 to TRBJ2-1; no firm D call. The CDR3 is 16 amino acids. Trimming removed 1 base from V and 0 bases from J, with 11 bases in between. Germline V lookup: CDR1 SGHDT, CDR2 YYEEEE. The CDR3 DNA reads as TGTGCCAGCAGCTTGTTAGGTTCCAGCTCCTACAATGAGCAGTTCTTC. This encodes CASSLLGSSSYNEQFF.

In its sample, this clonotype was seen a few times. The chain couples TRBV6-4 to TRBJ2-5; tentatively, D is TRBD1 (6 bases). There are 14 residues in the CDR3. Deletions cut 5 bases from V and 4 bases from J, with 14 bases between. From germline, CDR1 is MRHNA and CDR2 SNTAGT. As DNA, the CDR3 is TGTGCCAGCAGTCAGACCCCAGGGGCAGAGACCCAGTACTTC. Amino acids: CASSQTPGAETQYF.

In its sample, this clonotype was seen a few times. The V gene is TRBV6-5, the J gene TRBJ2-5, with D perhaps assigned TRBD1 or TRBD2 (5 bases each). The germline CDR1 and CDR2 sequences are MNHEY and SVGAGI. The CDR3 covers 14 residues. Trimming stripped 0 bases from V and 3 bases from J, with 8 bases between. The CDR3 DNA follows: TGTGCCAGCAGTTACTCAGAGGGGAAAGAGACCCAGTACTTC. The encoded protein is CASSYSEGKETQYF.

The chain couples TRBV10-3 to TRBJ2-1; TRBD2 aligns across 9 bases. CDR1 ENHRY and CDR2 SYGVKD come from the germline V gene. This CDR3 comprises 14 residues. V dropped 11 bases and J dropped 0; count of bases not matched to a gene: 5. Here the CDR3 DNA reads TGTGCCGCCCGGCGGGGGGGCTCCTACAATGAGCAGTTCTTC. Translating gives CAARRGGSYNEQFF.

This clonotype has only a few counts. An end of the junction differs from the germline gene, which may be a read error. The CDR3 loop is CASSLDRGLAF. In nucleotides, the CDR3 is TGTGCCAGCAGCCTGGACAGAGGCTTGGCCTTC. The chain combines TRBV7-9 with TRBJ1-2, with D possibly TRBD1 on 6 matching bases. Germline-derived CDR1 and CDR2 are SEHNR and FQNEAQ (reference sequence). CDR3 size: 11 residues.

Written as DNA, the CDR3 is TGTGCCAGCAGCTTCCCGGAGACGCGGAGCTATGGCTACACCTTC. The encoded protein is CASSFPETRSYGYTF. The V call is TRBV5-7, the J call TRBJ1-2, with no clear D. TRBV5-7 is an ORF for which the function is uncertain. The CDR3 length is 15 residues. Trimming removed 2 bases from V and 4 bases from J, with 15 bases in between.

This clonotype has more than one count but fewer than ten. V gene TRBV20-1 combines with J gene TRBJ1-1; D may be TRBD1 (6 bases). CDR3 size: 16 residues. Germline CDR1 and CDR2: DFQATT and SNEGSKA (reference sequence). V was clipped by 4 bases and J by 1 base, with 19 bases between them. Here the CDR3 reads CSAKLGGPTQNTEAFF. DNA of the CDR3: TGCAGTGCTAAGTTGGGGGGCCCGACACAGAACACTGAAGCTTTCTTT.

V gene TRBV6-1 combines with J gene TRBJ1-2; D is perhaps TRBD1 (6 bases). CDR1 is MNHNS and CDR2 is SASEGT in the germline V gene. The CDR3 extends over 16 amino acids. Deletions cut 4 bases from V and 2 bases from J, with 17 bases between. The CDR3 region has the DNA TGTGCCAGCAGTGCCGAAGGGGGTGGGAAGAACTATGGCTACACCTTC. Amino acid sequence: CASSAEGGGKNYGYTF.

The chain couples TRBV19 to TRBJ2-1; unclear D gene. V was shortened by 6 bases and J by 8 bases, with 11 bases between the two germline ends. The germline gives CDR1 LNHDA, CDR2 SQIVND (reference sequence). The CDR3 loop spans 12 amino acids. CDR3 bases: TGTGCCAGTAGCAGCCACCCTCATGAGCAGTTCTTC. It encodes CASSSHPHEQFF.

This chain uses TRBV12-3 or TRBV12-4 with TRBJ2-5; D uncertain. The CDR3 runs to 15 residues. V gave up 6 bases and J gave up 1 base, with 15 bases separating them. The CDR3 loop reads CASSPNHLGQETQYF. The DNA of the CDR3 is TGTGCCAGCAGCCCCAATCATTTGGGCCAAGAGACCCAGTACTTC.

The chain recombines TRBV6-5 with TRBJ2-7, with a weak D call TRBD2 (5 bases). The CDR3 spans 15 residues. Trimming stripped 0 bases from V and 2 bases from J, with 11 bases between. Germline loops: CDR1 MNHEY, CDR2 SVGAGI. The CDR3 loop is CASSYSRASTYEQYF. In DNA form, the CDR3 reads TGTGCCAGCAGTTACTCGCGGGCGTCGACCTACGAGCAGTACTTC.

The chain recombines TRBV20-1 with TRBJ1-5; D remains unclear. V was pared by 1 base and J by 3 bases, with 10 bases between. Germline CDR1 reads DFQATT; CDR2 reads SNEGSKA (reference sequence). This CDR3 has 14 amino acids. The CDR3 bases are TGCAGTGCTAGAGGTGGCCTGGACAATCAGCCCCAGCATTTT. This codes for CSARGGLDNQPQHF.